The 16 T cell receptor beta chains in this list originate from one sample, sequenced in a study of T cells expressing NK-cell markers. TCRdb re-called the 5' RACE reads and catalogs CDR3 proteins one per entry, DNA excluded. Seen in this sample are 200,000 to 300,000 distinct CDR3 sequences; the ten most common clones hold 0.39%. Sequencing used blood T cells: a sorted CD56 or NKG2C T cell subset, CD4+ or CD8+ T cells, or bulk PBMC T cells (not recorded which). These receptors all come from a young man in good health.

The rearrangement joins TRBV5-1 to TRBJ2-3; the D call of TRBD1 rests on TCRdb alone, since no DNA is present to check it. Germline CDR1 reads SGHRS; CDR2 reads YFSETQ. CDR3 length equals 14 residues. The CDR3 loop reads CASSLGDSTDTQYF.

The CDR3 region is CASSPQGAGNTEAFF. V usage is TRBV6-5 and J usage is TRBJ1-1; the D gene TCRdb calls, TRBD1, cannot be checked with no DNA. The CDR3 sequence is 15 residues long. The germline V gene encodes CDR1 MNHEY and CDR2 SVGAGI.

V usage is TRBV7-2 and J usage is TRBJ2-2; no DNA is available, so the TRBD1 call from TCRdb remains unchecked. The CDR3 length is 17 residues. Germline V gene data show CDR1 as SGHTA and CDR2 as FQGNSA. The chain's CDR3 is CASSLVPGPGLTGELFF.

The J gene is TRBJ2-7, the V gene TRBV27; the D call of TRBD1 rests on TCRdb alone, since no DNA is present to check it. The CDR3 loop spans 14 amino acids. Looked up from germline, CDR1 is MNHEY and CDR2 is SMNVEV (reference sequence). The CDR3 sequence: CASSIQGATHEQYF.

The chain employs TRBV2 and TRBJ2-3. Germline V lookup: CDR1 SNHLY, CDR2 FYNNEI. This CDR3 contains 14 residues. The CDR3 here is CASSANTLGETQYF.

CDR3 residues: CASSPPGQEYGYTF. The chain combines TRBV18 with TRBJ1-2; with no DNA, the TCRdb D assignment of TRBD1 cannot be verified. There are 14 residues in the CDR3. The V gene's germline CDR1 is KGHSH and CDR2 LQKENI.

The chain is built from TRBV11-2 and TRBJ2-2; TCRdb lists TRBD1, though no DNA is available to test this call. The CDR3 has 17 amino acids. Per the germline V gene, CDR1 is SGHAT and CDR2 is FQNNGV. CDR3 amino acids: CASSRWGPQSRTGELFF.

This chain connects TRBV7-8 to TRBJ2-3; no DNA is available, so the TRBD1 call from TCRdb remains unchecked. This CDR3 contains 15 residues. Germline CDR1 is SGHVS and CDR2 is FQNEAQ. CDR3: CASSPADRGSGTQYF.

V usage is TRBV7-2 and J usage is TRBJ2-7; as DNA is missing, the TRBD2 call by TCRdb cannot be tested. Germline CDR1 reads SGHTA; CDR2 reads FQGNSA. This CDR3 is built from 14 residues. The CDR3 region is CASSLGLADYEQYF. Looking up the rest from reference TRBV7-2 and TRBJ2-7 gives the full variable domain: GAGVSQSPSNKVTEKGKDVELRCDPISGHTALYWYRQSLGQGLEFLIYFQGNSAPDKSGLPSDRFSAERTGGSVSTLTIQRTQQEDSAVYLCASSLGLADYEQYFGPGTRLTVT.

The chain joins TRBV6-1 to TRBJ1-1; checking the TCRdb D call of TRBD1 is not possible without DNA. CDR1 is MNHNS, CDR2 SASEGT, per germline. This CDR3 comprises 13 residues. CDR3 in amino acids: CASRLTLDTEAFF.

The V and J genes are TRBV12-3 or TRBV12-4 and TRBJ1-6. The CDR3 consists of 13 residues. CDR3 region: CASSLNGDSPLHF.

The gene calls are TRBV28 and TRBJ2-5; the D call of TRBD2 rests on TCRdb alone, since no DNA is present to check it. This CDR3 comprises 14 residues. Germline V lookup: CDR1 MDHEN, CDR2 SYDVKM. CDR3 loop: CASSLSGREKTQYF.

The chain employs TRBV4-2 and TRBJ2-6. The germline gives CDR1 LGHNA, CDR2 YNFKEQ. This CDR3 has 17 amino acids. The CDR3 sequence is CASSQDSRVSGANVLTF.

The chain has TRBV7-2 and TRBJ1-1; TCRdb reports TRBD1, a call that lacks DNA to check it against. This CDR3 is built from 15 residues. The germline V gene encodes CDR1 SGHTA and CDR2 FQGNSA. CDR3 sequence reads: CASSLTQRGDTEAFF.

The rearrangement links TRBV19 to TRBJ1-1; the TCRdb call, TRBD1, lacks DNA for checking. CDR1 and CDR2 from the germline V gene are LNHDA and SQIVND (reference sequence). The CDR3 runs to 13 residues. This CDR3 reads CASSILSGLGAFF. Supplemented by reference TRBV19 and TRBJ1-1, the full variable domain reads DGGITQSPKYLFRKEGQNVTLSCEQNLNHDAMYWYRQDPGQGLRLIYYSQIVNDFQKGDIAEGYSVSREKKESFPLTVTSAQKNPTAFYLCASSILSGLGAFFGQGTRLTVV.

The chain's CDR3 is CASSTTGWSQETQYF. V and J are TRBV7-8 and TRBJ2-5; no DNA is available, so the TRBD1 call from TCRdb remains unchecked. CDR1 and CDR2 (germline): SGHVS, FQNEAQ. This CDR3 is 15 amino acids long.